These T cell receptor beta chains were read from a single sample in a study of cytomegalovirus exposure and HLA in healthy donors. Here immunoSEQ multiplex PCR was the method, and the copy in TCRdb shows in-frame clones only, minus some. Among 140,000 or so clones, roughly nine tenths were seen once, and the ten largest hold about 0.7%. Sequenced: PBMCs. The source of these receptors is a man younger than 35 in good health and CMV-seronegative. Both conserved end residues are part of each CDR3. D genes are given only for firm matches. Size tells how often a clone was seen (once, few, many) or the class of an expanded clone, and some rows leave it out.

V	D	size	J	DNA	CDR3
TRBV7-9	.	.	TRBJ1-1	TGTGCCAGCAGCTTACAGGGCCCAAACACTGAAGCTTTCTTT	CASSLQGPNTEAFF
TRBV13	.	.	TRBJ1-1	TGTGCCAGCAGCTTATCTTGGGGGGATATGAACACTGAAGCTTTCTTT	CASSLSWGDMNTEAFF
TRBV2	.	.	TRBJ2-2	TGTGCCAGCAGAATAGAGTACACCGGGGAGCTGTTTTTT	CASRIEYTGELFF
TRBV9	TRBD2	once	TRBJ2-2	TGTGCCAGCAGCCGACTAGCGGGAGTCACCGGGGAGCTGTTTTTT	CASSRLAGVTGELFF
TRBV7-6	TRBD1	.	TRBJ2-1	TGTGCCAGCTCCCGACAGGGGTTTTACAATGAGCAGTTCTTC	CASSRQGFYNEQFF
TRBV7-2	.	.	TRBJ1-6	TGTGCCAGCAGCTTAGGGCAGGTCACTTCACCCCTCCACTTT	CASSLGQVTSPLHF
TRBV7-2	TRBD1	.	TRBJ1-5	TGTGCCAGCAGCTCCACTACCGGGACAGGGATGTTGGGTAATCAGCCCCAGCATTTT	CASSSTTGTGMLGNQPQHF
TRBV5-1	.	.	TRBJ1-1	TGCGCCAGCAGCCCCGCCGGGGGATTCCCTACGAACACTGAAGCTTTCTTT	CASSPAGGFPTNTEAFF
TRBV5-5	TRBD1	.	TRBJ2-7	TGTGCCAGCACCCAGGACAGGGGGCTGAAAAACTACGAGCAGTACTTC	CASTQDRGLKNYEQYF
TRBV11-2	.	.	TRBJ2-7	TGTGCCAGCAGCTTAAGGGCCGGGACATCAACCTACGAGCAGTACTTC	CASSLRAGTSTYEQYF
TRBV5-1	.	few	TRBJ1-4	TGCGCCAGCAGCTTGAATTCGGCGGACCGAGGGGAAAAACTGTTTTTT	CASSLNSADRGEKLFF
TRBV5-4	TRBD2	.	TRBJ2-3	TGTGCCAGCAGCTTGGGTGGTCGGCGGGAGGACTCAGATACGCAGTATTTT	CASSLGGRREDSDTQYF
TRBV7-6	TRBD2	.	TRBJ2-2	TGTGCCAGCAGCTTATACCAGCGGGGTGCCGAAGCCGGGGAGCTGTTTTTT	CASSLYQRGAEAGELFF
TRBV7-6	TRBD2	.	TRBJ2-2	TGTGCCAGCAGTCCACTAGCGGGGGGCCATGAACTCACCGGGGAGCTGTTTTTT	CASSPLAGGHELTGELFF